This TCR beta chain was obtained from a study of cytomegalovirus exposure and HLA in healthy donors. Amplification used 60 Vbeta primers and 13 Jbeta primers. Assay used: immunoSEQ multiplex PCR; TCRdb lists only in-frame clones, some missing. This table has approximately 97,000 clones, 75% to 85% appearing once. Study-level findings and limits: The study found most TCR sequences rare, yet found some public TCRs in many donors. Some V segments (TRBV6-2 and TRBV6-3 among them) were excluded as indistinguishable.

This clone was detected only a few times. What it binds is not known. In the same sample, other DNA sequences code for this CDR3. The CDR3 covers 14 residues. CDR1 and CDR2 (germline): GTSNPN, SVGIG (reference sequence). The germline V and J ends were trimmed by 0 bases and 2 bases, with 8 bases remaining between them. Sample: PBMCs. The clonotype was recovered from a male donor in good health and CMV-seropositive. The V and J genes are TRBV30 and TRBJ1-5; the D is unclear. CDR3 amino acids: CAWSVRGGNQPQHF. The CDR3, as DNA: TGTGCCTGGAGTGTCCGGGGTGGCAATCAGCCCCAGCATTTT.